These 28 T cell receptor beta chains share one sample of origin, sequenced in a study of blood T cell repertoires in COVID-19. The protocol was immunoSEQ multiplex PCR, while the TCRdb copy is restricted to in-frame clones and leaves out a portion. The sample yields under 100,000 clones, 87% seen once. The sample consisted of peripheral blood. These receptors were collected from a human donor in a cohort sampled during active COVID-19.

Here the CDR3 reads CSGATGGGNTEAFF. CDR3 nucleotides: TGCAGCGGAGCCACAGGGGGAGGTAACACTGAAGCTTTCTTT. The chain has TRBV29-1 and TRBJ1-1, with TRBD1 identical over 8 bases. The V segment lost 7 bases and the J segment 2 bases; nucleotides outside the gene matches: 9. This CDR3 region has 14 residues. CDR1 and CDR2 (germline): SQVTM, ANQGSEA.

V usage is TRBV27 and J usage is TRBJ2-3; 15 bases agree with TRBD2. Germline lookup yields CDR1 MNHEY and CDR2 SMNVEV (reference sequence). V gave up 6 bases and J gave up 4 bases; unmatched junction bases: 14. This CDR3 is built from 19 residues. CDR3 loop: CASSPRVLRTSGRADTQYF. CDR3 nucleotides: TGTGCCAGCAGCCCCCGGGTCCTCAGGACTAGCGGGAGGGCAGATACGCAGTATTTT.

The CDR3 nucleotides are TGTGCCAGCAGCTTATTAGGCAGGGCAGATACGCAGTATTTT. Its translation is CASSLLGRADTQYF. This chain connects TRBV11-2 to TRBJ2-3; possible D gene TRBD1, 5 bases. The germline V and J ends were trimmed by 2 bases and 4 bases, with 10 bases remaining between them. This CDR3 has 14 residues. Germline-derived CDR1 and CDR2 are SGHAT and FQNNGV.

Notes on this clone: The junction and the germline gene differ at one end; a read error may be behind it. The chain links TRBV28 to TRBJ1-2, with 10 nucleotides matching TRBD1. Germline V gives CDR1 MDHEN, CDR2 SYDVKM. The CDR3 spans 17 residues. CDR3 nucleotide sequence: TGTGCCAGCAGTTCCCGGGACAGGGGTAGGGCTAACTATGGCCACACCTTC. This encodes CASSSRDRGRANYGHTF.

This chain connects TRBV27 to TRBJ1-3; 8 bases are a match to TRBD1. The CDR3 runs to 14 residues. Per germline, CDR1 MNHEY and CDR2 SMNVEV (reference sequence). V shed 6 bases, J shed 4 bases, and the junction held 5 bases outside the gene matches. The CDR3 sequence is CASRSTGVGNTIYF. As DNA, the CDR3 is TGTGCCAGCAGATCGACAGGGGTAGGAAACACCATATATTTT.

The gene calls are TRBV9 and TRBJ2-3, with D possibly matching TRBD2 (6 bases). This CDR3 has 13 amino acids. Trimming removed 4 bases at V and 7 bases at J, with 13 bases between. CDR1 is SGDLS, CDR2 YYNGEE, per germline. This chain's CDR3 is CASSPELAYTQYF. CDR3 bases: TGTGCCAGCAGCCCAGAACTAGCTTATACGCAGTATTTT.

The V gene is TRBV27, the J gene TRBJ2-3, with 7 bases fitting TRBD1. The CDR3 covers 13 residues. Per the germline V gene, CDR1 is MNHEY and CDR2 is SMNVEV (reference sequence). Unmatched junction bases numbered 7, after V lost 6 bases and J lost 7 bases. CDR3: CASRETGRNTQYF. The CDR3, as DNA: TGTGCCAGCAGAGAGACAGGGAGAAATACGCAGTATTTT.

The genes are TRBV5-4 and TRBJ2-3, with TRBD2 matching over 10 bases. With 4 bases clipped from V and 0 bases from J, the junction kept 2 bases outside the gene matches. Germline CDR1 and CDR2: SGHNT and YYREEE (reference sequence). This CDR3 region has 15 residues. The CDR3 DNA is TGTGCCAGCAGCGTGACTAGCGGGAGCACAGATACGCAGTATTTT. Translation gives CASSVTSGSTDTQYF.

J is TRBJ2-3 and V is TRBV24-1, with D tentatively TRBD2 (6 bases). Germline lookup yields CDR1 KGHDR and CDR2 SFDVKD. This CDR3 comprises 15 residues. The V gene lost 4 bases and the J gene lost 6 bases, with 16 bases spanning the gap. The CDR3 DNA follows: TGTGCCACCAGTGACCCCGGGACTCTCCTGGATACGCAGTATTTT. This translates into CATSDPGTLLDTQYF.

The V and J genes are TRBV12-3 or TRBV12-4 and TRBJ1-5; the D gene is possibly TRBD1 (5 bases). Trimming took off 6 bases at V and 11 bases at J, with 17 bases between the two ends. CDR3 length: 13 residues. The CDR3 sequence: CASRGSGGRTQHF. As DNA, the CDR3 is TGTGCCAGCAGGGGGTCGGGGGGAAGGACCCAGCATTTT.

The J gene is TRBJ1-1, the V gene TRBV3-1 (or the pseudogene TRBV3-2); D might be TRBD1 (5 bases). Per germline, CDR1 LGHDT and CDR2 YNNKEL (reference sequence). Trimming cost V 5 bases and J 0 bases, with 13 bases left between them. This CDR3 spans 15 amino acids. In DNA form, the CDR3 reads TGTGCCAGCAGCAGAAACAGGAATATGAACACTGAAGCTTTCTTT. It translates to CASSRNRNMNTEAFF.

V gene TRBV3-1 (or the pseudogene TRBV3-2) combines with J gene TRBJ1-3; 8 bases are shared with TRBD1. The germline gives CDR1 LGHDT, CDR2 YNNKEL (reference sequence). CDR3 length: 12 residues. Germline trimming cut 4 bases from V and 7 bases from J; bases unmatched to any gene: 0. The CDR3 reads CASSRTGNTIYF. The CDR3 coding sequence is TGTGCCAGCAGCCGGACAGGGAACACCATATATTTT.

The genes are TRBV29-1 and TRBJ2-3; D is possibly TRBD2 (6 bases). Per germline, CDR1 SQVTM and CDR2 ANQGSEA. CDR3 length: 14 residues. V was clipped by 3 bases and J by 4 bases, with 14 bases between them. The CDR3 spells CSVDSSRGPDTQYF. CDR3 DNA sequence: TGCAGCGTTGACTCTTCGCGGGGCCCAGATACGCAGTATTTT.

The chain uses TRBV3-1 (or the pseudogene TRBV3-2) and TRBJ1-2, with 9 bases fitting TRBD1. V was clipped by 7 bases and J by 7 bases; unmatched bases: 10. The CDR3 has 14 residues. Germline-derived CDR1 and CDR2 are LGHDT and YNNKEL (reference sequence). The CDR3: CASTPGTGLSGYTF. The DNA of the CDR3 is TGTGCCAGCACGCCCGGGACAGGGTTGAGTGGCTACACCTTC.

The J gene is TRBJ2-5, the V gene TRBV28; a possible D gene is TRBD2 (6 bases). This CDR3 region has 15 residues. The ends were cut back, 4 bases at V and 6 bases at J, with 18 bases in the middle. Germline V CDR1 and CDR2: MDHEN, SYDVKM. The CDR3 region is CASSSVQLGGKTQYF. The CDR3 DNA is TGTGCCAGCAGTTCGGTGCAGCTGGGCGGGAAGACCCAGTACTTC.

This clone was picked up one time. The gene calls are TRBV24-1 and TRBJ1-1; D gene uncertain. CDR3 length equals 11 residues. CDR1 KGHDR and CDR2 SFDVKD come from the germline V gene. Trimming cost V 0 bases and J 12 bases, with 7 bases left between them. CDR3 residues: CATSDLLQTFF. In nucleotides, the CDR3 is TGTGCCACCAGTGATTTGTTACAAACTTTCTTT.

This clone was detected only a few times. The CDR3, as DNA: TGTGCCAGCAGTTCCAGGGGTCTCCAAACCCAAGAGACCCAGTACTTC. It yields the protein CASSSRGLQTQETQYF. The chain carries TRBV6-5 and TRBJ2-5; D is possibly TRBD1 (6 bases). Trimming pared 4 bases from V and 1 base from J, leaving 16 bases between. The CDR3 totals 16 residues. Germline V gives CDR1 MNHEY, CDR2 SVGAGI.

The chain joins TRBV7-7 to TRBJ2-5; TRBD2 matches 14 bases. Germline assignment: CDR1 SSHAT and CDR2 FNYEAQ (reference sequence). Trimming at V came to 0 bases and at J to 4 bases, leaving 10 bases not matched to a gene. The CDR3 consists of 19 residues. CDR3 residues: CASSLAPPTSGRAGETQYF. DNA for the CDR3: TGTGCCAGCAGCTTAGCCCCCCCGACTAGCGGGAGGGCTGGAGAGACCCAGTACTTC.

The chain combines TRBV28 with TRBJ2-3; a weak D match, TRBD2 (6 bases). V was pared by 4 bases and J by 7 bases, with 15 bases between. The CDR3 extends over 14 amino acids. Germline V gives CDR1 MDHEN, CDR2 SYDVKM. The CDR3 loop is CASSSHPGLNTQYF. The CDR3 DNA follows: TGTGCCAGCAGTTCACATCCGGGACTGAATACGCAGTATTTT.

The chain carries TRBV9 and TRBJ2-2, with D tentatively TRBD2 (5 bases). Germline CDR1 and CDR2: SGDLS and YYNGEE. This CDR3 spans 13 amino acids. Trimming pared 0 bases from V and 7 bases from J, leaving 7 bases between. CDR3 sequence reads: CASSVGRYGELFF. The DNA of the CDR3 is TGTGCCAGCAGCGTAGGGAGGTACGGGGAGCTGTTTTTT.

The chain couples TRBV2 to TRBJ1-5, with D possibly being TRBD1 (5 bases). Trimming cost V 3 bases and J 2 bases, with 11 bases left between them. CDR3 size: 15 residues. Germline lookup yields CDR1 SNHLY and CDR2 FYNNEI. The CDR3 region has the DNA TGTGCCAGCAGTGATATAGCAGGGCGCAATCAGCCCCAGCATTTT. It is translated as CASSDIAGRNQPQHF.

The CDR3 DNA reads TGCGCCAGCAGCTTCTCTGACAGGGGGAATGGCTACACCTTC. Amino acids: CASSFSDRGNGYTF. This chain links TRBV5-1 with TRBJ1-2, with TRBD1 identical over 9 bases. The germline V gene encodes CDR1 SGHRS and CDR2 YFSETQ. V lost 2 bases, J lost 6 bases, and 5 bases stayed unmatched. The CDR3 is 14 residues long.

CDR3 nucleotide sequence: TGTGCCAGCAGCTACTCCGGGGGGTTCGACTATGGCTACACCTTC. It is translated as CASSYSGGFDYGYTF. The gene calls are TRBV9 and TRBJ1-2; possible D gene TRBD1, 5 bases. CDR1 is SGDLS, CDR2 YYNGEE, per germline. This CDR3 is 15 amino acids long. With 4 bases removed from V and 3 bases from J, the gap between germline ends came to 16 bases.

The chain employs TRBV3-1 (or the pseudogene TRBV3-2) and TRBJ2-6; the D gene is possibly TRBD2 (6 bases). This CDR3 comprises 16 residues. CDR1 and CDR2 (germline): LGHDT, YNNKEL (reference sequence). V was cut by 4 bases and J by 2 bases, with 12 bases left in between. The chain's CDR3 is CASSPFGEAGANVLTF. Here the CDR3 DNA reads TGTGCCAGCAGCCCTTTCGGGGAGGCTGGGGCCAACGTCCTGACTTTC.

The V and J genes are TRBV28 and TRBJ1-6; D perhaps matches TRBD1 (5 bases). The germline gives CDR1 MDHEN, CDR2 SYDVKM. Trimming took 3 bases from V and 7 from J, leaving 31 bases between them. This CDR3 contains 21 residues. CDR3 coding DNA: TGTGCCAGCAGTTTGTACATTACGGGGTCGGGGGTTGTCGGAGGAAATTCACCCCTCCACTTT. As protein: CASSLYITGSGVVGGNSPLHF.

The J gene is TRBJ2-7, the V gene TRBV13; 8 bases agree with TRBD1. CDR1 is PRHDT, CDR2 FYEKMQ, per germline (reference sequence). Losses at the gene ends were 2 bases for V and 5 bases for J; bases not matched to a gene: 8. The CDR3 spans 15 residues. The CDR3 loop is CASSLRWTGTDEQYF. The CDR3 bases are TGTGCCAGCAGCTTACGATGGACAGGGACGGACGAGCAGTACTTC.

The chain links TRBV25-1 to TRBJ1-5; D possibly corresponds to TRBD1 (6 bases). CDR1 and CDR2 (germline): MGHDK, SYGVNS. The CDR3 is made up of 14 amino acids. With 4 bases removed from V and 4 bases from J, the gap between germline ends came to 11 bases. CDR3 sequence reads: CASSVTGMNQPQHF. The CDR3, as DNA: TGTGCCAGCAGTGTAACAGGGATGAATCAGCCCCAGCATTTT.

On this clone: Germline and junction disagree at one end, which may indicate a read error. The genes are TRBV6-5 and TRBJ1-3, with 8 bases aligning to TRBD1. Germline V lookup: CDR1 MNHEY, CDR2 SVGAGI. The CDR3 is 11 residues long. For the CDR3, the DNA is TGTGCCAGCAGTACCTTGGACAGGGAACATTTT. It is translated as CASSTLDREHF.